This T cell receptor beta chain was identified during a study of immune evolution from preneoplasia to lung adenocarcinoma. Across the whole study: HLA loss of heterozygosity: around 6.5% AIS, under 19% MIA, about 30% ADC, none AAH.

The study, taken as a whole, reports: Clonality was highest in normal lung, lower in later-stage lesions apparently.

The table lists this clone with a few counts. Its antigen is unknown. This CDR3 has 13 amino acids. Germline values: CDR1 SQVTM, CDR2 ANQGSEA. Trimming left V 5 bases short and J 3 bases short, with 13 bases between. Two lung cancer pathologists independently confirmed each histologic diagnosis. After pathologic assessment, macro-dissection selected premalignant or tumor cells for extraction. Sequenced by immunoSEQ multiplex PCR; TCRdb stores in-frame clones only, minus some. The sample includes some 2,200 clones, around 75% of them seen just once. The V and J genes are TRBV29-1 and TRBJ1-1; possible D gene TRBD1, 6 bases. The sequencing sample was made of FFPE minimally invasive lung adenocarcinoma tissue. The TCR comes from a person aged 55 to 79 with lung adenocarcinoma. CDR3 coding DNA: TGCAGCGTTAAGGGGGTTTGGGACACTGAAGCTTTCTTT. Amino acid sequence: CSVKGVWDTEAFF.